These 27 T cell receptor beta chains came from one sample sequenced in a study of identical twins. A single record per CDR3 protein comes from TCRdb applying MiXCR to the 5' RACE reads. The data show 280,000 or so distinct CDR3 sequences, more than 6.5% seen once. This same sample was also part of a study on yellow fever vaccine responses in identical twins.

The sequenced sample consisted of memory (CD45RO+) T cells sorted from blood. Every receptor here comes from a woman aged 18-29 years in good health.

The rearrangement joins TRBV2 to TRBJ2-2; 7 bases are a match to TRBD1. Trimming took 6 bases from V and 3 from J; bases not matched to a gene: 7. Germline V gene lookup returns CDR1 SNHLY and CDR2 FYNNEI. This CDR3 is 15 amino acids long. DNA for the CDR3: TGTGCCAGCAGGGCCCGGACAGGAGACACCGGGGAGCTGTTTTTT. Protein sequence: CASRARTGDTGELFF.

There are many counts of this clonotype. The rearrangement joins TRBV15 to TRBJ2-7; the match to TRBD1 covers 10 bases. Trimming cost V 1 base and J 4 bases; bases outside gene matches: 4. Germline V gives CDR1 LNHNV, CDR2 YYDKDF (reference sequence). The CDR3 sequence is 15 residues long. The CDR3 spells CATSRAGQGSYEQYV. The CDR3 DNA is TGTGCCACCAGCAGAGCGGGACAGGGGTCATACGAGCAGTACGTC.

V usage is TRBV10-3 and J usage is TRBJ2-1; TRBD1 aligns across 8 bases. This CDR3 comprises 16 residues. Germline V gene sequence: CDR1 ENHRY, CDR2 SYGVKD. V lost 4 bases and J lost 0; bases outside the gene matches: 5. The CDR3 loop reads CAISGQGSRSYNEQFF. CDR3 DNA sequence: TGTGCCATCAGTGGACAGGGGTCCCGCTCCTACAATGAGCAGTTCTTC.

In this sample, this clonotype turned up many times. The chain links TRBV12-3 or TRBV12-4 to TRBJ1-2; D gene unclear. The CDR3 totals 16 residues. Trimming shortened V by 8 bases and J by 3 bases, and 22 bases separated the two germline ends. For the CDR3, the DNA is TGTGCCAGCCATATCCGATCAGTCCCGCGGGACTATGGCTACACCTTC. Encoded protein: CASHIRSVPRDYGYTF.

Only a few counts were recorded for this clonotype. It is likely a read error, because the conserved phenylalanine at the end of the CDR3 is missing. The DNA is left out, because the CDR3 cannot be placed on it with certainty; the CDR3 is given as TCRdb lists it. V is TRBV5-8 and J is TRBJ2-4; the table gives TRBD1 as D, unverified against the DNA. Per the germline V gene, CDR1 is SGHTS and CDR2 is YDEGEE. Including both end residues, the CDR3 is 14 amino acids long. CDR3 residues: CASSHSTGLRARRL.

The table lists this clonotype with a few counts. V and J are TRBV10-3 and TRBJ1-6; D may be TRBD1 (6 bases). CDR3 length equals 14 residues. V lost 10 bases, J lost 7 bases, and 17 bases lay in between. CDR1 is ENHRY, CDR2 SYGVKD, per germline. CDR3 nucleotides: TGTGCCACCCGCCCGGACAGTTTAAATTCACCCCTCCACTTT. Translated, it gives CATRPDSLNSPLHF.

The sample holds many counts of this clonotype. The chain links TRBV24-1 to TRBJ2-3; 9 bases are a match to TRBD2. The junction had 7 bases not matched to a gene; V was cut back by 9 bases and J by 4 bases. The CDR3 length is 14 residues. CDR1 and CDR2 from the germline V gene are KGHDR and SFDVKD. The chain's CDR3 is CATGSSGTSDTQYF. Written as DNA, the CDR3 is TGTGCCACCGGGTCTAGCGGGACTTCAGATACGCAGTATTTT.

This clonotype came up many times. J is TRBJ1-1 and V is TRBV18, with 8 bases aligning to TRBD1. This CDR3 spans 14 amino acids. From germline, CDR1 is KGHSH and CDR2 LQKENI. Trimming took 6 bases from V and 1 from J; bases not matched to a gene: 4. CDR3 in amino acids: CASSDRGRNTEAFF. The CDR3 DNA sequence: TGTGCCAGCTCTGACAGGGGCCGGAACACTGAAGCTTTCTTT.

This clonotype has at least ten counts. The V gene is TRBV5-1, the J gene TRBJ2-1; tentative D call: TRBD2 (6 bases). The V end was cut by 5 bases, the J end by 4 bases, with 10 bases between. CDR1 SGHRS and CDR2 YFSETQ come from the germline V gene. The CDR3 contains 13 residues. The CDR3 spells CASRASEYNEQFF. The CDR3 DNA reads TGCGCCAGCAGGGCTAGCGAGTACAATGAGCAGTTCTTC.

The chain is built from TRBV7-9 and TRBJ2-1, with D possibly TRBD2 on 6 matching bases. The V gene lost 5 bases and the J gene lost 0 bases, with 11 bases spanning the gap. Per germline, CDR1 SEHNR and CDR2 FQNEAQ (reference sequence). The length of the CDR3 is 15 residues. CDR3 DNA: TGTGCCAGCAGCCAACGGGGGACCTCCTACAATGAGCAGTTCTTC. Translating it yields CASSQRGTSYNEQFF.

Details on this clonotype: A much larger clone is a single base away; this may be a read error. The chain employs TRBV5-1 and TRBJ2-3; TRBD1 might be the D (5 bases). The V gene lost 0 bases and the J gene lost 4 bases, with 18 bases spanning the gap. The length of the CDR3 is 17 residues. Germline CDR1 is SGHRS and CDR2 is YFSETQ. The CDR3 spells CASSLGYRWGGSDTQYF. The DNA of the CDR3 is TGCGCCAGCAGCTTGGGTTACAGGTGGGGCGGCTCAGATACGCAGTATTTT. The full variable domain, completed using reference TRBV5-1 and TRBJ2-3, is KAGVTQTPRYLIKTRGQQVTLSCSPISGHRSVSWYQQTPGQGLQFLFEYFSETQRNKGNFPGRFSGRQFSNSRSEMNVSTLELGDSALYLCASSLGYRWGGSDTQYFGPGTRLTVL.

The sample holds a few counts of this clonotype. The chain has TRBV28 and TRBJ2-7; no firm D call. The V gene lost 4 bases and the J gene lost 7 bases, with 14 bases spanning the gap. Germline V gene lookup returns CDR1 MDHEN and CDR2 SYDVKM. This CDR3 spans 13 amino acids. CDR3 in DNA: TGTGCCAGCAGTTATCAGGTCTCTAGAGAGCAGTACGTC. Translating gives CASSYQVSREQYV.

This clonotype was recorded many times. Germline is not matched at one junction end, which may reflect a read error. This chain joins TRBV12-3 or TRBV12-4 and TRBJ2-1, with D possibly matching TRBD1 (5 bases). The CDR3 runs to 12 residues. CDR3 sequence reads: CASSLSGNNVVF. The CDR3 nucleotides are TGTGCCAGCAGCCTTTCAGGGAACAACGTGGTCTTC.

To note about this clonotype: This may arise from a read error, as a much more abundant clone is one base away. The V call is TRBV20-1, the J call TRBJ2-1; tentatively, D is TRBD2 (6 bases). Germline V lookup: CDR1 DFQATT, CDR2 SNEGSKA (reference sequence). Trimming stripped 5 bases from V and 7 bases from J, with 18 bases between. The CDR3 length is 14 residues. The CDR3 DNA is TGCAGTGCTTCACCGGAGGGCGATAGTAATGAGCAGTTCTTC. It yields the protein CSASPEGDSNEQFF.

This clonotype was counted only a few times. This chain links TRBV25-1 with TRBJ2-7, with D perhaps given as TRBD1 or TRBD2 (5 bases each). The germline gives CDR1 MGHDK, CDR2 SYGVNS. V lost 5 bases to trimming and J lost 5 bases, with 22 bases between them. The CDR3 has 16 residues. The CDR3 coding sequence is TGTGCCAGCAGTCTCAAGGGTATCACAGGAGGACACGAGCAGTACTTC. It is translated as CASSLKGITGGHEQYF.

This clonotype was counted only a few times. The chain recombines TRBV3-1 with TRBJ1-6; D unresolved. The V end was cut by 1 base, the J end by 5 bases, with 9 bases between. The germline V gene encodes CDR1 LGHDT and CDR2 YNNKEL (reference sequence). This CDR3 region has 15 residues. CDR3 sequence reads: CASSQGYSNNSPLHF. The CDR3 bases are TGTGCCAGCAGCCAAGGTTACAGCAATAATTCACCCCTCCACTTT.

This clonotype occurred a few times. The chain is built from TRBV28 and TRBJ2-4; D is unresolved. Germline CDR1 MDHEN, CDR2 SYDVKM. The CDR3 has 16 residues. V was pared by 3 bases and J by 0 bases, with 12 bases between. The CDR3 spells CASSFNEWLAKNIQYF. The DNA for the CDR3 is TGTGCCAGCAGTTTCAATGAGTGGCTAGCCAAAAACATTCAGTACTTC.

This clonotype was seen a few times. The rearrangement links TRBV6-5 to TRBJ2-5, with D perhaps matching TRBD2 (6 bases). Germline loops: CDR1 MNHEY, CDR2 SVGAGI. V lost 2 bases, J lost 2 bases, and 12 bases lay in between. The CDR3 loop spans 15 amino acids. The CDR3 loop reads CASSYKTAGQETQYF. The CDR3 DNA follows: TGTGCCAGCAGTTACAAGACCGCGGGGCAAGAGACCCAGTACTTC.

This clonotype was seen a few times. The V and J genes are TRBV6-1 and TRBJ1-1, with no clear D. V was shortened by 7 bases and J by 6 bases, with 15 bases between the two germline ends. This CDR3 is 13 amino acids long. Germline V CDR1 and CDR2: MNHNS, SASEGT. CDR3 in amino acids: CASKNGDFAEAFF. The CDR3 nucleotides read TGTGCCAGCAAAAATGGGGATTTCGCTGAAGCTTTCTTT.

This clonotype occurred many times. The J gene is TRBJ2-1, the V gene TRBV28, with D uncertain. The CDR3 is 17 amino acids. The V gene lost 0 bases and the J gene lost 10 bases, with 22 bases spanning the gap. Germline V gives CDR1 MDHEN, CDR2 SYDVKM. In nucleotides, the CDR3 is TGTGCCAGCAGTTTATGGTACGTGAAGGTTTCCAAAGGGGAGCAGTTCTTC. Its translation is CASSLWYVKVSKGEQFF. The whole variable domain, remainder taken from reference TRBV28 and TRBJ2-1, is DVKVTQSSRYLVKRTGEKVFLECVQDMDHENMFWYRQDPGLGLRLIYFSYDVKMKEKGDIPEGYSVSREKKERFSLILESASTNQTSMYLCASSLWYVKVSKGEQFFGPGTRLTVL.

The CDR3 here is CASSYGAGGQPQHF. The CDR3 nucleotides read TGTGCCAGCAGTTACGGGGCAGGGGGTCAGCCCCAGCATTTT. The chain carries TRBV6-5 and TRBJ1-5, with TRBD1 matching over 7 bases. The germline V gene encodes CDR1 MNHEY and CDR2 SVGAGI. The CDR3 runs to 14 residues. V lost 2 bases and J lost 6; bases outside the gene matches: 4.

This clonotype has just a few counts. The rearrangement uses TRBV12-3 or TRBV12-4 and TRBJ2-1; 14 positions agree with TRBD2. The CDR3 has 14 residues. The V segment lost 6 bases and the J segment 9 bases; nucleotides outside the gene matches: 4. This CDR3 is CASRTSGGVGEQFF. The CDR3 DNA sequence: TGTGCCAGCAGGACTAGCGGGGGGGTCGGTGAGCAGTTCTTC.

This clonotype was counted only a few times. CDR3 region: CASSLAGAGNTGELFF. For the CDR3, the DNA is TGTGCCAGCAGCTTAGCTGGGGCAGGGAACACCGGGGAGCTGTTTTTT. The chain couples TRBV7-9 to TRBJ2-2, with D perhaps matching TRBD1 (5 bases). Germline CDR1 SEHNR, CDR2 FQNEAQ (reference sequence). Trimming took 0 bases from V and 1 from J, leaving 9 bases between them. CDR3 length: 16 amino acids.

This clonotype has only a few counts. The DNA of the CDR3 is TGTGCCAGTAGTAAGGTTCTAGCGGGCTACAATGAGCAGTTCTTC. As protein: CASSKVLAGYNEQFF. The rearrangement joins TRBV19 to TRBJ2-1; 8 bases agree with TRBD2. After removal of 4 bases from V and 3 bases from J, the junction contained 5 bases not matched to a gene. There are 15 residues in the CDR3. CDR1 LNHDA and CDR2 SQIVND come from the germline V gene (reference sequence). The whole variable domain, filled in from reference TRBV19 and TRBJ2-1, reads DGGITQSPKYLFRKEGQNVTLSCEQNLNHDAMYWYRQDPGQGLRLIYYSQIVNDFQKGDIAEGYSVSREKKESFPLTVTSAQKNPTAFYLCASSKVLAGYNEQFFGPGTRLTVL.

V is TRBV15 and J is TRBJ2-1; 7 bases match TRBD2. The CDR3 contains 17 residues. After removal of 5 bases from V and 4 bases from J, the junction contained 14 bases not matched to a gene. From germline, CDR1 is LNHNV and CDR2 YYDKDF (reference sequence). The CDR3 protein is CATSSPGALAEYNEQFF. The CDR3 region has the DNA TGTGCCACCAGCTCCCCAGGAGCGCTAGCGGAATACAATGAGCAGTTCTTC. Based on the CDR3 plus reference TRBV15 and TRBJ2-1, the full variable domain is DAMVIQNPRYQVTQFGKPVTLSCSQTLNHNVMYWYQQKSSQAPKLLFHYYDKDFNNEADTPDNFQSRRPNTSFCFLDIRSPGLGDTAMYLCATSSPGALAEYNEQFFGPGTRLTVL.

The J gene is TRBJ2-1, the V gene TRBV6-4; 8 bases are shared with TRBD1. There are 15 residues in the CDR3. V shed 7 bases and J 4 bases; nucleotides not matched to a gene: 9. Germline loops: CDR1 MRHNA, CDR2 SNTAGT. CDR3 sequence: CASTKQGDHYNEQFF. Here the CDR3 DNA reads TGTGCCAGCACCAAACAGGGGGACCATTACAATGAGCAGTTCTTC.

This clonotype was observed a few times. The chain is built from TRBV10-3 and TRBJ2-3, with D unclear. Germline CDR1 ENHRY, CDR2 SYGVKD. CDR3 length: 15 amino acids. The V end lost 0 bases, the J end lost 6 bases, and 13 bases lay between the germline ends. Here the CDR3 reads CAISESETLGDTQYF. CDR3 coding DNA: TGTGCCATCAGTGAGTCGGAAACGTTAGGGGATACGCAGTATTTT.